This T cell receptor (beta chain) comes out of a study of CD4 T cells in relation to SARS-CoV-2 and coronaviruses. Study-level results: Pre-pandemic and post-infection samples never came from the same donor.

The unexposed donors gave CD4+ T cells in about 2011-2018, prior to COVID-19. Isolation of CD4+ T cells took place after about 9 days in culture. Testing used SARS-CoV-2 S/N and four cold-coronavirus spikes on unexposed-donor CD4+ T cells, cells permitting. Comments on this clone: The antigen remains undetermined.

TCRdb keeps only in-frame clones here, not all; method: immunoSEQ multiplex PCR. This sample has just over 15,000 clones, with 75% to 85% found just once. V was cut by 3 bases and J by 3 bases, with 11 bases left in between. Germline assignment: CDR1 DFQATT and CDR2 SNEGSKA (reference sequence). The CDR3 length is 13 residues. This TCR came from a human donor in good health. Sequenced sample: CD4+ T cells from PBMCs, cultured in vitro. The rearrangement uses TRBV20-1 and TRBJ1-1; D is ambiguous. The CDR3 sequence: CSASAGLDTEAFF. DNA of the CDR3: TGCAGTGCTAGTGCTGGGTTAGACACTGAAGCTTTCTTT.